A single T cell receptor beta chain is shown here with its context. Its antigen remains undetermined. The junction does not match germline at one end; this may be a read error. This sample stems from a study of T cells in Graves' hyperthyroidism and ophthalmopathy (dated by TCRdb to 2018 to 2020). Context from the whole study: Peripheral blood was sampled at the time of initial diagnosis, prior to any treatment. The 75 to 100 discovery patients were divided at random into training and test sets in a 7:3 ratio. Prospective prediction of ophthalmopathy was tested in an independent validation cohort of 18 to 20 hyperthyroidism patients and 17 patients who later progressed to ophthalmopathy. The study also compared thyroid tissue and blood T-cell repertoires from five or six Graves' hyperthyroidism patients. The paper describes TCR Vbeta CDR3 sequencing of 135 peripheral blood samples, made up of fewer than 50 ophthalmopathy patients, roughly 72 hyperthyroidism patients and around 17 progressor patients. To identify distinguishing TCR V-J signatures, a discovery cohort of about 100 patients was used, comprising 43 with Graves' ophthalmopathy and 57 with stable Graves' hyperthyroidism. Following sampling, methimazole starting at 30 mg daily was given to hyperthyroidism patients, and high-dose intravenous methylprednisolone was given to ophthalmopathy patients. Beyond this particular receptor, the publication reports: Sample size was not statistically predetermined, and blinding of investigators to group allocation was not performed. In validation, the model predicted progression to ophthalmopathy a median of roughly 6.2 months before onset, with approximately 71% sensitivity and more than 72% specificity. In cross-validation, a model built on a 13 V-J signature told ophthalmopathy apart from stable hyperthyroidism with approximately 90% sensitivity and about 81% specificity, and in testing the same model reached 80%/75%. Most expanded thyroid clonotypes (frequency above 0.001) were also detected in blood, suggesting blood repertoires may reflect thyroid immune responses.

Graves' hyperthyroidism was defined as stable when no progression to ophthalmopathy occurred over 18 months of follow-up. Hyperthyroidism patients were newly diagnosed, had a disease duration of under 2 months, and were aged 18 to 65 years. Exclusion was applied to patients with uncontrolled infections, other autoimmune diseases, pregnancy or lactation. Diagnoses were established on the basis of clinical symptoms, serum thyroxine and TRAb, thyroid ultrasound, and orbital computed tomography. PBMCs were isolated from 10 ml of fresh peripheral blood by Ficoll-Paque density gradient centrifugation. Total RNA was extracted using Trizol reagent, and RNA quality was assessed on an Agilent 2100 Bioanalyzer. CDR1 and CDR2 are drawn from the germline V gene: SGHRS, YFSETQ. From its cysteine to its phenylalanine, the CDR3 spans 15 amino acids. Kept here is only the CDR3 DNA, which spans 45 bases and is read in frame from base 1.

The TCR beta CDR3 regions were amplified from the RNA transcripts. For the first round of RT-PCR on the TCR CDR3, the HTBI primer set was used together with the Qiagen OneStep RT-PCR kit. Libraries were constructed in a second round of multiplex PCR, after which size selection and purification were carried out. Paired-end sequencing of the libraries was performed with 100 bp reads on an Illumina HiSeq2000. The study's own analysis went as follows. SOAPnuke was used to process the raw data, throwing out any read that contained adapters or uncalled bases, had a mean Phred below 15, or lacked an exact constant-primer or identifier match. COPE v1.2.5 was used to merge high-quality paired reads, and clonotypes were defined as unique nucleotide sequences. Clonotypes were aligned to IMGT TRBV, TRBD and TRBJ reference segments using MiTCR v1.1. Analysis was restricted to V-J combinations with a frequency above 0.0001, which covered roughly 99% of repertoires. A TCS score was defined as the ratio between F50 (clonal expansion) and ExV (chaos), using BLOSUM62-based TCRdist between CDR3 peptides within each V-J. Welch's t-statistics and random forest reduced approximately 520 V-J features to under 15, which were used in a naive Bayes classifier (R e1071). In TCRdb, the public reads were trimmed at Q25 with fastp and aligned with MiXCR, with productive beta chains retained. Records with the same CDR3 protein are collapsed into one entry carrying the most frequent genes and DNA. TCRdb, rather than the study authors, made the V and J calls. The sample data list 300,000 to 450,000 distinct CDR3 sequences, and around 25% of these were observed just once. The ten largest clones capture roughly 80% of the sample.

The sequence was collected from a man aged 45 to 65 with Graves' hyperthyroidism. This chain is built from TRBV5-1 and TRBJ1-4, and TRBD1 may be the D gene, going by 6 matching bases. Sequencing was carried out using blood. The DNA sequence is TGTGCCAGCAGCACCGGACAGACCCGTAATGAAAAACTGTTTTTT. It encodes CASSTGQTRNEKLFF.